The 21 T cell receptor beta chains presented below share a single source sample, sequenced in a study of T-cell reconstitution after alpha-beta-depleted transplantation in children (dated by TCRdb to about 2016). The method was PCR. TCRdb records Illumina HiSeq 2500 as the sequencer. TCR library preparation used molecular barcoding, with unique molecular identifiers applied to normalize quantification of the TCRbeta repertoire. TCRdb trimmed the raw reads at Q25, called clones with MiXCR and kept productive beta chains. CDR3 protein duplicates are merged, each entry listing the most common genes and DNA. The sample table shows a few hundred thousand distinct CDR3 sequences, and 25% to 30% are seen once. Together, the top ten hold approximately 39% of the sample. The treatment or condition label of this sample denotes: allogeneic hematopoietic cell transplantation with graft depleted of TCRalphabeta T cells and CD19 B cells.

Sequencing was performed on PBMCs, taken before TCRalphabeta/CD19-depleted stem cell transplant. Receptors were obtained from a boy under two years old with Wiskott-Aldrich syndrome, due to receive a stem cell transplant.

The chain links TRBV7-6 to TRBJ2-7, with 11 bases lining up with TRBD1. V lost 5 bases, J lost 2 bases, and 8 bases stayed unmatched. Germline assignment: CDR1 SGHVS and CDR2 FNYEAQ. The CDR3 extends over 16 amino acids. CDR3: CASSRIPGQGAYEQYF. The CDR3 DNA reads TGTGCCAGCAGCAGAATCCCGGGACAGGGGGCCTACGAGCAGTACTTC.

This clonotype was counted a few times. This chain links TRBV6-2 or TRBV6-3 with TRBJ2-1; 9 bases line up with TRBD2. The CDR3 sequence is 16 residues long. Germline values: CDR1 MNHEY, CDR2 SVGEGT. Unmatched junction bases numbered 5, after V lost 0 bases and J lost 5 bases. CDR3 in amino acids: CASSYSSGRKDNEQFF. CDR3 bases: TGTGCCAGCAGTTACTCTAGCGGGAGAAAGGACAATGAGCAGTTCTTC.

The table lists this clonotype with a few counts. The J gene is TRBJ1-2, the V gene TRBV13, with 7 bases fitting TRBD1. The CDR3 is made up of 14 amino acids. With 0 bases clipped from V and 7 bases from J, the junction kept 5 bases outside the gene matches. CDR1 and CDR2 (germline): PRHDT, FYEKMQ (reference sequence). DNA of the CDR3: TGTGCCAGCAGCTTAGGCGACAGGGTACGTGGCTACACCTTC. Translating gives CASSLGDRVRGYTF.

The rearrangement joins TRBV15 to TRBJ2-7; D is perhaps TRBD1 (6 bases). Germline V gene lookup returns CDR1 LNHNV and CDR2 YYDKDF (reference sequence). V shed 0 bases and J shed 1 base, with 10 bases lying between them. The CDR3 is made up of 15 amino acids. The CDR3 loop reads CATSRERTESYEQYF. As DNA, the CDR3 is TGTGCCACCAGCAGAGAAAGGACAGAGTCCTACGAGCAGTACTTC.

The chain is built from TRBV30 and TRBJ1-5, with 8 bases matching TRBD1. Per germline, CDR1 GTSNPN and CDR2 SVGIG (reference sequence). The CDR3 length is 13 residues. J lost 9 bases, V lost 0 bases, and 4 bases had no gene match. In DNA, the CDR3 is TGTGCCTGGAGTGTGACAGGGGATGGGCCCCAGCATTTT. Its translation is CAWSVTGDGPQHF. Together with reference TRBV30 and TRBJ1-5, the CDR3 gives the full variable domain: SQTIHQWPATLVQPVGSPLSLECTVEGTSNPNLYWYRQAAGRGLQLLFYSVGIGQISSEVPQNLSASRPQDRQFILSSKKLLLSDSGFYLCAWSVTGDGPQHFGDGTRLSIL.

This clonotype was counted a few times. The CDR3 loop is CSVETSGYNEQFF. The CDR3 nucleotides are TGCAGCGTTGAGACTAGCGGATACAATGAGCAGTTCTTC. The genes are TRBV29-1 and TRBJ2-1; TRBD2 agrees at 9 bases. This CDR3 spans 13 amino acids. J lost 4 bases, V lost 3 bases, and 1 base had no gene match. Per germline, CDR1 SQVTM and CDR2 ANQGSEA.

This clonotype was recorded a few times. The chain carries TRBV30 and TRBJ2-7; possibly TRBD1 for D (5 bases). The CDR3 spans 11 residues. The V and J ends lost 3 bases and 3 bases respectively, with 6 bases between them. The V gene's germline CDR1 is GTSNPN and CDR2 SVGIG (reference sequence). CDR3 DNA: TGTGCCTGGAGGGACAACTACGAGCAGTACTTC. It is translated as CAWRDNYEQYF.

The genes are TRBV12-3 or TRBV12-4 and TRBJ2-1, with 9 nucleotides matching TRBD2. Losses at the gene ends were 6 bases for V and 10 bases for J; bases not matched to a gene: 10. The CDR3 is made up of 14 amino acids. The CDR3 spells CASRGPAGGREQFF. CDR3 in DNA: TGTGCCAGCAGAGGCCCAGCGGGAGGACGGGAGCAGTTCTTC.

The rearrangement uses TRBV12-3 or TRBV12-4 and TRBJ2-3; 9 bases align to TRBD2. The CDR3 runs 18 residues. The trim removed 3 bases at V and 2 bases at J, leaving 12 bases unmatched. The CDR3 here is CASSLGRALAGLTDTQYF. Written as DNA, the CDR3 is TGTGCCAGCAGTTTGGGCAGGGCCCTAGCGGGGCTCACAGATACGCAGTATTTT.

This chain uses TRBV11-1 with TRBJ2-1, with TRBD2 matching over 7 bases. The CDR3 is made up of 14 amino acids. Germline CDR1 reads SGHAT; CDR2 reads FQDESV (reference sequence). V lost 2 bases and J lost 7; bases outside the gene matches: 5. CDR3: CASSLRRGFNEQFF. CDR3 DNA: TGTGCCAGCAGCTTACGGCGGGGGTTTAATGAGCAGTTCTTC.

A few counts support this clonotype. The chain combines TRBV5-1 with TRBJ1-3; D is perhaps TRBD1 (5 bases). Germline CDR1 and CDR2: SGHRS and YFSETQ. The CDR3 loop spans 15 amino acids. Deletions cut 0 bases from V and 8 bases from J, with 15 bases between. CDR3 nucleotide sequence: TGCGCCAGCAGCTTGGCCGGGACCCTTGGGGACACCATATATTTT. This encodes CASSLAGTLGDTIYF.

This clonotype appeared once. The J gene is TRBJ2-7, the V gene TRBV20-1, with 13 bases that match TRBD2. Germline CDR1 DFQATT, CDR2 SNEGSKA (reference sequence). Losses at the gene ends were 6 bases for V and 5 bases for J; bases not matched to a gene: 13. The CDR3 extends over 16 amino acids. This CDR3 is CSAPTSGRAQIHEQYF. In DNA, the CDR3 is TGCAGTGCCCCCACTAGCGGGAGGGCCCAAATCCACGAGCAGTACTTC.

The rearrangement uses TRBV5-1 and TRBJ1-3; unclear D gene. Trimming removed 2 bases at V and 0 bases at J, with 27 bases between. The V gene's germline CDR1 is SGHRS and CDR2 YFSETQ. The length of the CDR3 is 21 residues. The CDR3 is CASSLPPTPDSTFSSGNTIYF. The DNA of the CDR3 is TGCGCCAGCAGCTTACCACCGACGCCGGACTCGACCTTTAGCTCTGGAAACACCATATATTTT.

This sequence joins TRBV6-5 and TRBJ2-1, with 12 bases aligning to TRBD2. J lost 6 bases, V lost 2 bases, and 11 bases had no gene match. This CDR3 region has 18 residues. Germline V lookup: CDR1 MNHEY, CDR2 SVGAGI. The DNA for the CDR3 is TGTGCCAGCAGTTACAGGAGAACTAGCGGGAGGATGGGCAATGAGCAGTTCTTC. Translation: CASSYRRTSGRMGNEQFF.

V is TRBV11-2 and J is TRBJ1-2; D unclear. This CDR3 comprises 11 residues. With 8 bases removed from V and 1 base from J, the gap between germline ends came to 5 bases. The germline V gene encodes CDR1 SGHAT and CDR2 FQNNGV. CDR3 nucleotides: TGTGCCAGCGGCCATAACTATGGCTACACCTTC. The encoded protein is CASGHNYGYTF.

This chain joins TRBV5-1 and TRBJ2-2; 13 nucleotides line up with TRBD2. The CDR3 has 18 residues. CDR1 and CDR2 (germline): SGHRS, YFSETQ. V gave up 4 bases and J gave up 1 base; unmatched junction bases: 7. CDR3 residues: CASSTGLAGLLNTGELFF. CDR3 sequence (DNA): TGCGCCAGCAGCACGGGACTAGCGGGACTCCTGAACACCGGGGAGCTGTTTTTT.

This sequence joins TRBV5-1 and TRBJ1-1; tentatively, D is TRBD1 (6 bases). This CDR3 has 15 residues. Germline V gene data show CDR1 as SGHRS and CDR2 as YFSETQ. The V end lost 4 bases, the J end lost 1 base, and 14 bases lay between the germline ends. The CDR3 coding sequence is TGCGCCAGCAGCACAATAGCCAGGGGGAACACTGAAGCTTTCTTT. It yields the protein CASSTIARGNTEAFF.

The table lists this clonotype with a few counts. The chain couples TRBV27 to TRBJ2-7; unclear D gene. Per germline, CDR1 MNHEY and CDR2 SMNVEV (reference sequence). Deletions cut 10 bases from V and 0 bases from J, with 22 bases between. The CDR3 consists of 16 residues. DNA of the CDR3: TGTGCCACCAGAGGCTATGGAATCGAGAGCTCCTACGAGCAGTACTTC. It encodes CATRGYGIESSYEQYF.

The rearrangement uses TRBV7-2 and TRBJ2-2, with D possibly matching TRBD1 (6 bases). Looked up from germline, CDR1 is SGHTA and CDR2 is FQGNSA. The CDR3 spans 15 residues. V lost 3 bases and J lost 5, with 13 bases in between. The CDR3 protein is CASSLDRTITGELFF. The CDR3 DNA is TGTGCCAGCAGCTTGGACAGAACAATAACCGGGGAGCTGTTTTTT.

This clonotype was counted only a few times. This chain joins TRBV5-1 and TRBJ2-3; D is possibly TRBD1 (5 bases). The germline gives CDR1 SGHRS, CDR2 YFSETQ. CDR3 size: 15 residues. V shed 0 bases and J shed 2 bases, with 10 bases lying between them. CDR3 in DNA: TGCGCCAGCAGCTTGGCAAGGACACACACAGATACGCAGTATTTT. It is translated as CASSLARTHTDTQYF.

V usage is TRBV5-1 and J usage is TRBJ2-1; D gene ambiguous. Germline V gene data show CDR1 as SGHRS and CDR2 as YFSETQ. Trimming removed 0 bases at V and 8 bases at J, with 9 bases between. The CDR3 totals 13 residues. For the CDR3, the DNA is TGCGCCAGCAGCTTGGCCGATAGTTATGAGCAGTTCTTC. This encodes CASSLADSYEQFF.